This T cell receptor beta chain was recovered during a study of cytomegalovirus exposure and HLA in healthy donors. On this clone itself: Its antigen is unknown.

V was shortened by 0 bases and J by 4 bases, with 12 bases between the two germline ends. Looked up from germline, CDR1 is LNHNV and CDR2 is YYDKDF (reference sequence). This CDR3 is built from 15 residues. The PCR had 60 Vbeta and 13 Jbeta primers. The table came from immunoSEQ multiplex PCR; TCRdb's copy has only in-frame clones and leaves some out. The sample contains under 200,000 clones, 75% of which appear only once. Study results and limitations: A later analysis showed that HLA-associated TCR beta chains had undergone more clonal expansion than equally common others. Indistinguishability led to the exclusion of some V segments, TRBV6-2 and TRBV6-3 included. The authors assumed roughly uniform sequencing depth across donors for presence/absence analyses. Researchers reported that a few CMV-associated chains were confirmed in vitro as CMV antigen-specific.

V gene TRBV15 combines with J gene TRBJ1-1, with D perhaps matching TRBD1 (5 bases). Material for sequencing was PBMCs. The sequence was obtained from a male donor in good health and CMV-seronegative. CDR3 region: CATSRDQAGRTEAFF. The CDR3 DNA reads as TGTGCCACCAGCAGAGATCAGGCAGGGCGCACTGAAGCTTTCTTT.